The T cell receptor beta chain described here comes from a study of T cells in Graves' hyperthyroidism and ophthalmopathy. Whole-study context: Sampling of peripheral blood happened at initial diagnosis, prior to any treatment.

General study results and limits: Ophthalmopathy stood apart from stable hyperthyroidism in a 13 V-J model. Most expanded thyroid clonotypes above 0.001 also appeared in blood.

The CDR3 loop spans 13 amino acids. CDR1 SGHTA and CDR2 FQGTGA come from the germline V gene. The V and J ends lost 5 bases and 6 bases respectively, with 11 bases between them. This clonotype was recorded many times. Its antigen is unknown. The TCR beta CDR3 regions underwent amplification using RNA transcripts as the source. TCR CDR3 underwent first-round RT-PCR with the HTBI primer set. TCRdb redid the calling of the multiplex PCR reads with MiXCR, one entry per CDR3 protein. The sample includes about 99,000 distinct CDR3 sequences, 40% to 50% of them seen just once. Each patient was aged 18 to 65 and had newly diagnosed hyperthyroidism of under 2 months' duration.

The sequencing sample was made of blood. The receptor comes from a middle-aged man with Graves' hyperthyroidism. V usage is TRBV7-3 and J usage is TRBJ2-1, with TRBD2 as a possible D gene (5 bases). The CDR3 DNA reads TGTGCCAGCAGCCGCGGGCCGGGCAATGAGCAGTTCTTC. Encoded protein: CASSRGPGNEQFF.